Listed here are 27 T cell receptor beta chains from one sample, sequenced in a study of Ad26.COV2.S vaccination and SARS-CoV-2 variants. Repertoires were generated with immunoSEQ multiplex PCR, while TCRdb's copy carries only in-frame clones and drops some. The table includes 300,000 to 400,000 clones, about 88% detected once. The treatment was: around 19 received Ad26.COV2.S at low or high dose, single or two shots; about 5 received placebo; per-sample allocation not given. Each sample was drawn 63 days after the first injection (of vaccine or placebo). The sequences come from peripheral blood, collected in a trial of Ad26.COV2.S vaccine versus placebo. Receptors originate from a person aged 18 to 65 who received the Ad26.COV2.S COVID-19 vaccine or a placebo.

The V and J genes are TRBV30 and TRBJ2-7, with 9 bases aligning to TRBD1. Germline V gene data show CDR1 as GTSNPN and CDR2 as SVGIG (reference sequence). Trimming removed 0 bases from V and 4 bases from J; junction bases left unmatched: 7. This CDR3 contains 15 residues. The CDR3 nucleotides are TGTGCCTGGAGTGTTCTAGGACAGGGGTTATACGAGCAGTACTTC. This sequence encodes CAWSVLGQGLYEQYF.

This clone was counted a single time. The gene calls are TRBV9 and TRBJ2-1; D is uncertain. Trimming left V 3 bases short and J 7 bases short, with 11 bases between. The CDR3 extends over 13 amino acids. CDR1 is SGDLS, CDR2 YYNGEE, per germline. CDR3 loop: CASSASRPNEQFF. The DNA of the CDR3 is TGTGCCAGCAGCGCCAGCAGGCCGAATGAGCAGTTCTTC.

The chain is built from TRBV5-1 and TRBJ2-2, with 11 positions matching TRBD2. The length of the CDR3 is 16 residues. With 0 bases clipped from V and 4 bases from J, the junction kept 2 bases outside the gene matches. From germline, CDR1 is SGHRS and CDR2 YFSETQ. CDR3 amino acids: CASSLVTSGGTGELFF. Here the CDR3 DNA reads TGCGCCAGCAGCTTGGTAACTAGCGGGGGCACCGGGGAGCTGTTTTTT.

The CDR3 spells CASRQGDSYNEQFF. The CDR3 DNA sequence: TGTGCCAGTCGACAGGGGGACTCCTACAATGAGCAGTTCTTC. J is TRBJ2-1 and V is TRBV6-5; the match to TRBD1 covers 9 bases. Germline trimming cut 9 bases from V and 0 bases from J; bases unmatched to any gene: 3. The CDR3 runs 14 residues. Looked up from germline, CDR1 is MNHEY and CDR2 is SVGAGI.

The chain links TRBV18 to TRBJ2-3; maybe TRBD2 (6 bases). The CDR3 covers 14 residues. CDR1 is KGHSH and CDR2 is LQKENI in the germline V gene. V lost 3 bases to trimming and J lost 4 bases, with 11 bases between them. CDR3 region: CASSPSGGSDTQYF. The DNA for the CDR3 is TGTGCCAGCTCACCTTCCGGGGGATCAGATACGCAGTATTTT.

The rearrangement uses TRBV5-1 and TRBJ1-1; D may be TRBD1 (5 bases). The CDR3 runs 13 residues. Trimming left V 4 bases short and J 8 bases short, with 15 bases between. Germline assignment: CDR1 SGHRS and CDR2 YFSETQ. In DNA form, the CDR3 reads TGCGCCAGCAGCGAGGGGACTCTTGCGGAAGCTTTCTTT. Protein product: CASSEGTLAEAFF.

This chain links TRBV4-3 with TRBJ1-1; no firm D call. This CDR3 has 15 residues. V gave up 0 bases and J gave up 1 base, with 9 bases separating them. The germline CDR1 and CDR2 sequences are LGHNA and YSLEER. CDR3 loop: CASSQDLKPNTEAFF. CDR3 bases: TGCGCCAGCAGCCAAGATTTGAAACCGAACACTGAAGCTTTCTTT.

This chain uses TRBV9 with TRBJ1-1; 9 nucleotides agree with TRBD1. CDR3 length: 14 residues. Germline lookup yields CDR1 SGDLS and CDR2 YYNGEE. J lost 4 bases, V lost 3 bases, and 4 bases had no gene match. As DNA, the CDR3 is TGTGCCAGCAGCGCTGGACAGGGGAGCACTGAAGCTTTCTTT. Its translation is CASSAGQGSTEAFF.

The V and J genes are TRBV5-4 and TRBJ2-7; D tentatively fits TRBD1 or TRBD2 (5 bases each). The germline V gene encodes CDR1 SGHNT and CDR2 YYREEE (reference sequence). The CDR3 consists of 15 residues. V was trimmed by 4 bases and J by 1 base, leaving 15 bases between them. DNA of the CDR3: TGTGCCAGCAGCCCGAGGGGCAGTCTATCCTACGAGCAGTACTTC. This codes for CASSPRGSLSYEQYF.

This rearrangement joins TRBV27 to TRBJ2-7; TRBD1 or TRBD2 may be the D gene (6 bases each). The germline V gene encodes CDR1 MNHEY and CDR2 SMNVEV (reference sequence). The CDR3 spans 12 residues. V lost 5 bases and J 9 bases, leaving 14 bases between the germline ends. CDR3 coding DNA: TGTGCCAGCAGTCAAGGGGGGTTCGGGCAGTACTTC. Translation: CASSQGGFGQYF.

This clone was picked up one time. The chain employs TRBV30 and TRBJ1-3, with TRBD1 as a possible D gene (6 bases). This CDR3 spans 17 amino acids. Per germline, CDR1 GTSNPN and CDR2 SVGIG (reference sequence). Trimming stripped 1 base from V and 2 bases from J, with 18 bases between. The CDR3 DNA reads as TGTGCCTGGAGTGGTTCGCCGGGGGGGGCTACTGGAAACACCATATATTTT. This codes for CAWSGSPGGATGNTIYF. Full variable domain (outside the CDR3, taken from reference TRBV30 and TRBJ1-3): SQTIHQWPATLVQPVGSPLSLECTVEGTSNPNLYWYRQAAGRGLQLLFYSVGIGQISSEVPQNLSASRPQDRQFILSSKKLLLSDSGFYLCAWSGSPGGATGNTIYFGEGSWLTVV.

This rearrangement joins TRBV4-1 to TRBJ1-4; a possible D gene is TRBD1 (5 bases). The CDR3 is made up of 15 amino acids. The germline V gene has CDR1 MGHRA and CDR2 YSYEKL. Trimming took 4 bases from V and 5 from J, leaving 14 bases between them. The CDR3 DNA follows: TGCGCCAGCAGCCCGAGTGGGACGGAAAATGAAAAACTGTTTTTT. It encodes CASSPSGTENEKLFF.

The chain carries TRBV19 and TRBJ2-7, with D perhaps TRBD2 (6 bases). CDR3 length: 14 residues. Trimming cost V 3 bases and J 1 base, with 10 bases left between them. Germline loops: CDR1 LNHDA, CDR2 SQIVND (reference sequence). Here the CDR3 reads CASSISGRSYEQYF. In DNA form, the CDR3 reads TGTGCCAGTAGTATTTCCGGGAGATCCTACGAGCAGTACTTC.

V usage is TRBV7-9 and J usage is TRBJ2-7; perhaps TRBD2 as D (5 bases). The CDR3 totals 12 residues. The germline CDR1 and CDR2 sequences are SEHNR and FQNEAQ (reference sequence). Trimming removed 4 bases from V and 7 bases from J, with 11 bases in between. CDR3: CASSSSTGEQYF. The CDR3 nucleotides are TGTGCCAGCAGCTCATCCACGGGAGAGCAGTACTTC.

The V call is TRBV2, the J call TRBJ2-5; D possibly corresponds to TRBD1 (5 bases). Germline loops: CDR1 SNHLY, CDR2 FYNNEI. With 0 bases removed from V and 0 bases from J, the gap between germline ends came to 11 bases. The CDR3 totals 16 residues. The CDR3 region is CASSEALLQDQETQYF. The CDR3 nucleotides are TGTGCCAGCAGTGAAGCGCTTCTACAGGACCAAGAGACCCAGTACTTC.

The chain has TRBV7-3 and TRBJ2-1; the D gene is possibly TRBD2 (6 bases). The CDR3 totals 13 residues. The V end was cut by 5 bases, the J end by 10 bases, with 15 bases between. CDR1 and CDR2 (germline): SGHTA, FQGTGA. This CDR3 reads CASSPAGSREQFF. The DNA of the CDR3 is TGTGCCAGCAGCCCGGCGGGGTCACGCGAGCAGTTCTTC.

J is TRBJ2-7 and V is TRBV7-9, with D possibly being TRBD1 (6 bases). The V gene's germline CDR1 is SEHNR and CDR2 FQNEAQ (reference sequence). The germline V and J ends were trimmed by 4 bases and 5 bases, with 15 bases remaining between them. The CDR3 consists of 14 residues. This CDR3 reads CASSSRADSHEQYF. The CDR3 nucleotides read TGTGCCAGCAGCTCAAGGGCGGACAGCCACGAGCAGTACTTC.

The gene calls are TRBV3-1 (or the pseudogene TRBV3-2) and TRBJ1-2; no clear D. This CDR3 has 16 residues. V lost 2 bases to trimming and J lost 0 bases, with 13 bases between them. Germline CDR1 LGHDT, CDR2 YNNKEL (reference sequence). CDR3 in DNA: TGTGCCAGCAGCCAAAGGGTGAACTTAGCTAACTATGGCTACACCTTC. Residues: CASSQRVNLANYGYTF.

The chain employs TRBV27 and TRBJ2-5; D is unresolved. V was shortened by 6 bases and J by 4 bases, with 21 bases between the two germline ends. The germline CDR1 and CDR2 sequences are MNHEY and SMNVEV (reference sequence). The CDR3 covers 16 residues. CDR3 region: CASSRGILPWGETQYF. CDR3 nucleotides: TGTGCCAGCAGCCGTGGTATCCTACCCTGGGGAGAGACCCAGTACTTC.

The chain is built from TRBV28 and TRBJ1-6; 7 nucleotides align to TRBD1. Per the germline V gene, CDR1 is MDHEN and CDR2 is SYDVKM. Unmatched junction bases numbered 12, after V lost 10 bases and J lost 6 bases. The CDR3 spans 15 residues. CDR3: CATLPQGMGNSPLHF. The CDR3 nucleotides read TGTGCCACCCTCCCACAGGGGATGGGTAATTCACCCCTCCACTTT.

The V gene is TRBV2, the J gene TRBJ2-2; D uncertain. Trimming shortened V by 4 bases and J by 6 bases, and 15 bases separated the two germline ends. The CDR3 loop spans 15 amino acids. CDR1 is SNHLY and CDR2 is FYNNEI in the germline V gene. CDR3 nucleotide sequence: TGTGCCAGCAGTGTGAACCTAGGAATCGCCGGGGAGCTGTTTTTT. Protein product: CASSVNLGIAGELFF.

V gene TRBV20-1 combines with J gene TRBJ1-5; no firm D call. Germline CDR1 is DFQATT and CDR2 is SNEGSKA (reference sequence). The V end lost 6 bases, the J end lost 6 bases, and 9 bases lay between the germline ends. CDR3 length: 11 residues. CDR3 in amino acids: CSAPRAQPQHF. The CDR3 DNA follows: TGCAGTGCCCCCAGAGCTCAGCCCCAGCATTTT.

The DNA for the CDR3 is TGTGCCATCAGCCGACAGTCGGAGCAGCCCCAGCATTTT. This translates into CAISRQSEQPQHF. The rearrangement joins TRBV10-3 to TRBJ1-5, with TRBD1 as a possible D gene (5 bases). V was shortened by 6 bases and J by 7 bases, with 13 bases between the two germline ends. The germline gives CDR1 ENHRY, CDR2 SYGVKD. The CDR3 spans 13 residues.

This clone turned up a few times. CDR3 coding DNA: TGTGCCAGCAGGTCCGCGGGAGGCGGCACAGATACGCAGTATTTT. Translated: CASRSAGGGTDTQYF. V usage is TRBV3-1 (or the pseudogene TRBV3-2) and J usage is TRBJ2-3; 8 bases match TRBD2. This CDR3 region has 15 residues. Germline V CDR1 and CDR2: LGHDT, YNNKEL (reference sequence). After removal of 6 bases from V and 1 base from J, the junction contained 6 bases not matched to a gene.

This clone was recorded only once. One end of the junction varies from germline; a read error may be responsible. Other DNA variants within this sample encode the same CDR3. The J gene is TRBJ1-1, the V gene TRBV2; unclear D gene. The length of the CDR3 is 11 residues. Germline-derived CDR1 and CDR2 are SNHLY and FYNNEI. The CDR3, as DNA: TGTGCCAGCAGGGAAGGGACTGAAGCTTTCTTT. It translates to CASREGTEAFF.

The J gene is TRBJ1-2, the V gene TRBV29-1, with D possibly TRBD1 on 6 matching bases. This CDR3 is 12 amino acids long. The V end lost 7 bases, the J end lost 6 bases, and 15 bases lay between the germline ends. From germline, CDR1 is SQVTM and CDR2 ANQGSEA. DNA for the CDR3: TGCAGCGCCACTTTGGGGGGCAATGGCTACACCTTC. It specifies CSATLGGNGYTF. Full variable domain (remainder filled in from reference TRBV29-1 and TRBJ1-2): SAVISQKPSRDICQRGTSLTIQCQVDSQVTMMFWYRQQPGQSLTLIATANQGSEATYESGFVIDKFPISRPNLTFSTLTVSNMSPEDSSIYLCSATLGGNGYTFGSGTRLTVV.

CDR3 sequence: CASRQESNQPQHF. The CDR3 DNA is TGTGCCAGCAGACAGGAATCCAATCAGCCCCAGCATTTT. The V gene is TRBV2, the J gene TRBJ1-5, with D tentatively TRBD1 (5 bases). This CDR3 has 13 residues. CDR1 and CDR2 (germline): SNHLY, FYNNEI. Trimming removed 6 bases from V and 3 bases from J, with 9 bases in between.